This TCR beta chain was documented in a study of blood T cells in healthy people across ages. The study, taken as a whole, reports: It was the long-lived donors that had more naive CD4+ cells and higher diversity than aged donors.

This clonotype came up a few times. What it recognizes is unknown. Together with a sample-barcoded 5' primer, a J-beta primer mix was included in a second PCR lasting about 7 to 12 cycles. There were at least 2.5 million CDR3-containing paired-end reads obtained from each sample. TCRdb re-called the 5' RACE reads through MiXCR, storing one row per CDR3 protein. The sample carries 1.5 million or so distinct CDR3 sequences, around 42% recorded once. The V gene end was trimmed by 0 bases and the J gene end by 3 bases; junction bases not matched to a gene: 4. The CDR3 spans 15 residues. CDR1 SGHRS and CDR2 YFSETQ come from the germline V gene.

This rearrangement joins TRBV5-1 to TRBJ2-7; TRBD1 matches 9 bases. Sequenced: blood. The TCR originated in a woman under 30 in good health. CDR3 residues: CASSLVRTGDYEQYF. The CDR3 nucleotides are TGCGCCAGCAGCTTGGTTCGGACAGGGGACTACGAGCAGTACTTC.